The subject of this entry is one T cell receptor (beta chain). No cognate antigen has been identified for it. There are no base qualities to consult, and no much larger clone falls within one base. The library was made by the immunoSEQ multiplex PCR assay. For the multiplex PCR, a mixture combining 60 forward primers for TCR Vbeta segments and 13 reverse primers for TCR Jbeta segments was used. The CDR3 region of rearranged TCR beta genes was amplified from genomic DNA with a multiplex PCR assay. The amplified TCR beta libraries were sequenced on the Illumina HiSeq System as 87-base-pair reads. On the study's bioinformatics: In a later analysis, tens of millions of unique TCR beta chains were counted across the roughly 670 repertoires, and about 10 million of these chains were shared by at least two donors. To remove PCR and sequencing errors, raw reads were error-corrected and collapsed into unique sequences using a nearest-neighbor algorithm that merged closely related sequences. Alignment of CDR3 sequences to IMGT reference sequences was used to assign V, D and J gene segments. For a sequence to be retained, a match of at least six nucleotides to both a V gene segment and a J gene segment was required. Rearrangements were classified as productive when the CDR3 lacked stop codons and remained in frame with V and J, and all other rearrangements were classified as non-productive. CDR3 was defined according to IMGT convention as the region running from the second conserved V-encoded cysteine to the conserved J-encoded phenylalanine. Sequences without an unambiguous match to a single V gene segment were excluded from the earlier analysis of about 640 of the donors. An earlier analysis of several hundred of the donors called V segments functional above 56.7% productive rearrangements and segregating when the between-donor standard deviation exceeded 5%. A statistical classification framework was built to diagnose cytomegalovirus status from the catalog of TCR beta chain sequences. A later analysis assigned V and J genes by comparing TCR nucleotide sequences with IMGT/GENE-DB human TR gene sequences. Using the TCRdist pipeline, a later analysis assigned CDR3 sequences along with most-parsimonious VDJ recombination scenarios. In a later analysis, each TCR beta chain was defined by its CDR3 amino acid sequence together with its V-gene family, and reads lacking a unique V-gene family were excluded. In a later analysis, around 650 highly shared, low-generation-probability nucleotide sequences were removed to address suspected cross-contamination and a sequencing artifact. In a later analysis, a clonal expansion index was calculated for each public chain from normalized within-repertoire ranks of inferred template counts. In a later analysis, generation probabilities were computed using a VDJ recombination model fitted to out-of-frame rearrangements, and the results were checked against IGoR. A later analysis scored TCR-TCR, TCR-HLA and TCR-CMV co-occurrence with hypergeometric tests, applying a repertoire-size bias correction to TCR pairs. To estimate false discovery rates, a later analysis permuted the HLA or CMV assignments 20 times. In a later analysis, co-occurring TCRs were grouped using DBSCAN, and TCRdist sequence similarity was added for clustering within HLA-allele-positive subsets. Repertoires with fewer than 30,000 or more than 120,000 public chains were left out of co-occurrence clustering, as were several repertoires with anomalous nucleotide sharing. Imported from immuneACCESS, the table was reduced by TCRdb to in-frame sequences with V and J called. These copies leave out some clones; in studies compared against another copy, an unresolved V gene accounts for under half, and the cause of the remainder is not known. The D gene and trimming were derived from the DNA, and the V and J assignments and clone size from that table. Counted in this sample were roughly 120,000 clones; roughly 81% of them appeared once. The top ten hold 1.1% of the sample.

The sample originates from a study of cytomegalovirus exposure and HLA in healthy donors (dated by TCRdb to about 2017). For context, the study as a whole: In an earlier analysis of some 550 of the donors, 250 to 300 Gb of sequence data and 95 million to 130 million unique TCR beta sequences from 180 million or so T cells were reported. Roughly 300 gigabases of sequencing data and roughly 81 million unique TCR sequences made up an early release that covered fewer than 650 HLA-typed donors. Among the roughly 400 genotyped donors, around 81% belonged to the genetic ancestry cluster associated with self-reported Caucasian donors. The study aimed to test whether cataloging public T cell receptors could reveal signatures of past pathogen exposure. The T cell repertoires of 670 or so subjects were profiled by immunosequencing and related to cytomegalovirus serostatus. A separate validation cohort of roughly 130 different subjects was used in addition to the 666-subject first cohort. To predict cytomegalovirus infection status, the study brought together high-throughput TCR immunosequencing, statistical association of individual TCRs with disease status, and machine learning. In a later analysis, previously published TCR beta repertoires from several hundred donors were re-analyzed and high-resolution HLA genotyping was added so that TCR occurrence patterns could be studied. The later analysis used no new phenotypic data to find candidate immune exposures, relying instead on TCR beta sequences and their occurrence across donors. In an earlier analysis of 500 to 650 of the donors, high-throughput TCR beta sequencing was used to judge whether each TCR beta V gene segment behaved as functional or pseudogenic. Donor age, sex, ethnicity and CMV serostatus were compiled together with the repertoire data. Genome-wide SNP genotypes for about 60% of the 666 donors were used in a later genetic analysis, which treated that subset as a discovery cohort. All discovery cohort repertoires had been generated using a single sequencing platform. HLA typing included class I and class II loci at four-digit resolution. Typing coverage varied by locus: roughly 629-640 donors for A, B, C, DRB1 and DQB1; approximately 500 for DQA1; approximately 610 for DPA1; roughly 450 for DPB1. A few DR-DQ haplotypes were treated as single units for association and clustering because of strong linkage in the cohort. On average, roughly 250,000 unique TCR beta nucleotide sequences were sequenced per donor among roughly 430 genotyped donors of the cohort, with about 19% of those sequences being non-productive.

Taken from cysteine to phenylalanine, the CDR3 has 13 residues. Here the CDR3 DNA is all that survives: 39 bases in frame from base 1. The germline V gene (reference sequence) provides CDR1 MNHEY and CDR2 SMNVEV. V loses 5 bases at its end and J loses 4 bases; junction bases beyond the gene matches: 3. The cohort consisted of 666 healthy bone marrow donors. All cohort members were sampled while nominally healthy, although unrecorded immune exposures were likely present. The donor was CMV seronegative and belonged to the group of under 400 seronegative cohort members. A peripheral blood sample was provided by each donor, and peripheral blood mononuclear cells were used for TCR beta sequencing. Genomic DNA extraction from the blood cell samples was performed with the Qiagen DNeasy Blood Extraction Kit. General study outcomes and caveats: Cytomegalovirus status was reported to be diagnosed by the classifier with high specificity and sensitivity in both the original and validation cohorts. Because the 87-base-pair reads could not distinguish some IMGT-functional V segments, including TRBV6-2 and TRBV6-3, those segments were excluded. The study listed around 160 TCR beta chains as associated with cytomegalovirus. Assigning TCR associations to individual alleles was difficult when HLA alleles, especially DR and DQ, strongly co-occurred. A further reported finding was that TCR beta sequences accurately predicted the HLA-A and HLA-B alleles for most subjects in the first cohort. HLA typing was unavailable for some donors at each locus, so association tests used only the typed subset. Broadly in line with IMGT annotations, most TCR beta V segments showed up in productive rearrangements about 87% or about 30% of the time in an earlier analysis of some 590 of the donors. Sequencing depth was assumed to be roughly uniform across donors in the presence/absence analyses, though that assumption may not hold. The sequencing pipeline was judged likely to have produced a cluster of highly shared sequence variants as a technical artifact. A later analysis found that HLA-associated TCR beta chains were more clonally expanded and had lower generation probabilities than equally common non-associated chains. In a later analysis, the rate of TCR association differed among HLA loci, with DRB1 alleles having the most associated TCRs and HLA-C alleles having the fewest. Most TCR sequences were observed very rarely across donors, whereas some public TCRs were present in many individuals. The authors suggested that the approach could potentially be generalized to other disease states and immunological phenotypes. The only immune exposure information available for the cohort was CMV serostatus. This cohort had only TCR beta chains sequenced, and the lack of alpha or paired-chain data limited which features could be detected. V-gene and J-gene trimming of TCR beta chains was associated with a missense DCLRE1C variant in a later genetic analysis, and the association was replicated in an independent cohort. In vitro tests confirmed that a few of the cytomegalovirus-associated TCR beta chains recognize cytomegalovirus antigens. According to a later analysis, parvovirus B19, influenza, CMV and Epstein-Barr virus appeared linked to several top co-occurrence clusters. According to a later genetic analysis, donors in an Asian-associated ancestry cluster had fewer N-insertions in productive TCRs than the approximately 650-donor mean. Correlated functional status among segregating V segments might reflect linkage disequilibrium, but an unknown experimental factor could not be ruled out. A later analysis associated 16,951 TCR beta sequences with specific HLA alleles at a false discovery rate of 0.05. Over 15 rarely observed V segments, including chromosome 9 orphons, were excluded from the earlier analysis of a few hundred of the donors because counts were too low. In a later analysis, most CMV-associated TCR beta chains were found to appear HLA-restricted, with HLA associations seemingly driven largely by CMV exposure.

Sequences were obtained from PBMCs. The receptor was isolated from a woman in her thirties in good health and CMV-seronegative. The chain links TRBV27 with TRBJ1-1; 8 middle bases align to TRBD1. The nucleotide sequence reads TGTGCCAGCAGTCCAGGGACAGGCACTGAAGCTTTCTTT. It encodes CASSPGTGTEAFF.